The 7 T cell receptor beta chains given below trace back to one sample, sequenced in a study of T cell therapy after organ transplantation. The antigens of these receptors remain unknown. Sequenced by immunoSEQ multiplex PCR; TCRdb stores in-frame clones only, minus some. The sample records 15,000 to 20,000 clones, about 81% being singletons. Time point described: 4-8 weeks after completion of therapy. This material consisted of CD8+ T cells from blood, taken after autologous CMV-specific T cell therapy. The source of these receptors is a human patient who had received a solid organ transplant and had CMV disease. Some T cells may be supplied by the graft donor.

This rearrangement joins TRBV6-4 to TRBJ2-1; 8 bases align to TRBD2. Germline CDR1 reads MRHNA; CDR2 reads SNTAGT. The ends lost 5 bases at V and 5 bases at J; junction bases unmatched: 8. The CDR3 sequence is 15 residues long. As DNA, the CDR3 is TGTGCCAGCAGTAGGGGACTAGTGGGAGACAATGAGCAGTTCTTC. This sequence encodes CASSRGLVGDNEQFF.

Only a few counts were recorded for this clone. CDR3 sequence (DNA): TGTGCCAGCAGCTTAGGCCCGGGACTGACGGATTCACCCCTCCACTTT. Translating it yields CASSLGPGLTDSPLHF. The chain links TRBV11-2 to TRBJ1-6; weak D call: TRBD1 (5 bases). The CDR3 extends over 16 amino acids. The germline CDR1 and CDR2 sequences are SGHAT and FQNNGV. Between the trimmed V and J ends, which lost 1 base and 8 bases, there was a span of 15 bases.

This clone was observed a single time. The CDR3 DNA reads TGTGCCTCGGAGGACGGGAGCAATCAGCCCCAGCATTTT. It translates to CASEDGSNQPQHF. The V call is TRBV5-8, the J call TRBJ1-5; D gene uncertain. The V end lost 10 bases, the J end lost 1 base, and 12 bases lay between the germline ends. Germline CDR1 and CDR2: SGHTS and YDEGEE. The CDR3 has 13 residues.

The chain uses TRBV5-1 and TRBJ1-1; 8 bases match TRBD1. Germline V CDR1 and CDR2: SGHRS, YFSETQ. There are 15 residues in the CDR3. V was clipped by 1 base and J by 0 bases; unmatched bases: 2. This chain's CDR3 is CASSLRTGLNTEAFF. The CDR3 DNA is TGCGCCAGCAGCTTGCGGACAGGGCTGAACACTGAAGCTTTCTTT. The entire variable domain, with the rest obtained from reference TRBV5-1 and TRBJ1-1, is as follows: KAGVTQTPRYLIKTRGQQVTLSCSPISGHRSVSWYQQTPGQGLQFLFEYFSETQRNKGNFPGRFSGRQFSNSRSEMNVSTLELGDSALYLCASSLRTGLNTEAFFGQGTRLTVV.

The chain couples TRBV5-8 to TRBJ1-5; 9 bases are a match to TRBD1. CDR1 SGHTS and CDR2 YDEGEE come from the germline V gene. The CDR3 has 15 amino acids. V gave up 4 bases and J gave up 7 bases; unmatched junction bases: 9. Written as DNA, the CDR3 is TGTGCCAGCAGCCCGGGGGGACAGGGTTGGCAGCCCCAGCATTTT. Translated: CASSPGGQGWQPQHF.

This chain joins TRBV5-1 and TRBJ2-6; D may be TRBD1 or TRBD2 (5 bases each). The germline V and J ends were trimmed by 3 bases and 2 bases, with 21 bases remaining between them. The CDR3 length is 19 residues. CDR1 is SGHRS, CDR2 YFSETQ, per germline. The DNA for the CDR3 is TGCGCCAGCAGCTCCGCCGGGACGGGGATTCCGGCTGGGGCCAACGTCCTGACTTTC. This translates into CASSSAGTGIPAGANVLTF.

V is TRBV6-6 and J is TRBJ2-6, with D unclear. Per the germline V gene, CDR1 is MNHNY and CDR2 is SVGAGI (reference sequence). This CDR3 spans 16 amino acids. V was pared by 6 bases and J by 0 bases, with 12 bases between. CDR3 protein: CASRLPRRSGANVLTF. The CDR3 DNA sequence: TGTGCCAGCAGATTACCCCGCCGCTCTGGGGCCAACGTCCTGACTTTC.